This entry lists 8 T cell receptor beta chains sequenced from one sample in a study of blood T cell repertoires in COVID-19. Clones were read by immunoSEQ multiplex PCR, and TCRdb kept only the in-frame ones, dropping some. The sample comprises a few hundred thousand clones, roughly 90% of which are singletons, and around 3% rests with the top ten. The sequencing sample was made of peripheral blood. These receptors originate from a woman in her 30s with COVID-19, enrolled during active disease.

This clone was seen repeatedly, ten times or more. J is TRBJ1-1 and V is TRBV28; D not certain. Germline lookup yields CDR1 MDHEN and CDR2 SYDVKM. Trimming removed 3 bases at V and 0 bases at J, with 8 bases between. This CDR3 has 14 amino acids. CDR3 nucleotides: TGTGCCAGCAGTTTTGGTCAGATGAACACTGAAGCTTTCTTT. Encoded protein: CASSFGQMNTEAFF.

V gene TRBV6-2 or TRBV6-3 combines with J gene TRBJ2-7, with D uncertain. The CDR3 totals 14 residues. The germline CDR1 and CDR2 sequences are MNHEY and SVGEGT. The V and J ends lost 4 bases and 4 bases respectively, with 14 bases between them. The CDR3 bases are TGTGCCAGCAGTTTAGGAGTTATTCTATACGAGCAGTACGTC. This gives the protein CASSLGVILYEQYV.

The chain employs TRBV7-2 and TRBJ2-3; 7 nucleotides line up with TRBD1. Unmatched junction bases numbered 7, after V lost 2 bases and J lost 2 bases. The CDR3 loop spans 16 amino acids. The V gene's germline CDR1 is SGHTA and CDR2 FQGNSA. CDR3 in amino acids: CASSLRTGVTTDTQYF. The CDR3 coding sequence is TGTGCCAGCAGCTTACGTACAGGGGTCACCACAGATACGCAGTATTTT. Complete variable domain (other parts from reference TRBV7-2 and TRBJ2-3): GAGVSQSPSNKVTEKGKDVELRCDPISGHTALYWYRQSLGQGLEFLIYFQGNSAPDKSGLPSDRFSAERTGGSVSTLTIQRTQQEDSAVYLCASSLRTGVTTDTQYFGPGTRLTVL.

This chain joins TRBV2 and TRBJ2-7, with 9 bases aligning to TRBD1. Germline V CDR1 and CDR2: SNHLY, FYNNEI. The CDR3 sequence is 13 residues long. V lost 6 bases, J lost 6 bases, and 6 bases stayed unmatched. CDR3 protein: CASREQGAGEQYF. CDR3 nucleotide sequence: TGTGCCAGCAGGGAACAGGGGGCCGGCGAGCAGTACTTC.

V and J are TRBV13 and TRBJ2-3; maybe TRBD2 (5 bases). CDR1 and CDR2 (germline): PRHDT, FYEKMQ (reference sequence). The CDR3 runs to 16 residues. Trimming pared 1 base from V and 2 bases from J, leaving 13 bases between. The CDR3: CASSLVRGSNTDTQYF. CDR3 DNA: TGTGCCAGCAGCTTAGTCCGCGGGTCCAACACAGATACGCAGTATTTT.

The CDR3 loop reads CASRSGQGNQPQHF. The CDR3 DNA reads TGTGCCAGTAGATCGGGACAGGGCAATCAGCCCCAGCATTTT. This chain connects TRBV19 to TRBJ1-5, with 8 bases lining up with TRBD1. This CDR3 contains 14 residues. The germline CDR1 and CDR2 sequences are LNHDA and SQIVND (reference sequence). J lost 2 bases, V lost 6 bases, and 3 bases had no gene match.

The CDR3 nucleotides read TGTGCCAGCAGTGACCCGGGACTAGCGGGAGGGAACGAGCAGTACGTC. Amino acid sequence: CASSDPGLAGGNEQYV. The chain links TRBV6-1 to TRBJ2-7; 16 nucleotides match TRBD2. The CDR3 is 16 amino acids. The junction had 4 bases not matched to a gene; V was cut back by 3 bases and J by 5 bases. Per the germline V gene, CDR1 is MNHNS and CDR2 is SASEGT.

The chain joins TRBV5-8 to TRBJ2-1; 8 nucleotides align to TRBD1. J gave up 3 bases and V 5 bases, and 7 bases lay outside the gene matches. The germline CDR1 and CDR2 sequences are SGHTS and YDEGEE. This CDR3 has 15 amino acids. The CDR3: CASRRTGRFYNEQFF. CDR3 DNA: TGTGCCAGCAGGAGGACAGGGAGGTTCTACAATGAGCAGTTCTTC.